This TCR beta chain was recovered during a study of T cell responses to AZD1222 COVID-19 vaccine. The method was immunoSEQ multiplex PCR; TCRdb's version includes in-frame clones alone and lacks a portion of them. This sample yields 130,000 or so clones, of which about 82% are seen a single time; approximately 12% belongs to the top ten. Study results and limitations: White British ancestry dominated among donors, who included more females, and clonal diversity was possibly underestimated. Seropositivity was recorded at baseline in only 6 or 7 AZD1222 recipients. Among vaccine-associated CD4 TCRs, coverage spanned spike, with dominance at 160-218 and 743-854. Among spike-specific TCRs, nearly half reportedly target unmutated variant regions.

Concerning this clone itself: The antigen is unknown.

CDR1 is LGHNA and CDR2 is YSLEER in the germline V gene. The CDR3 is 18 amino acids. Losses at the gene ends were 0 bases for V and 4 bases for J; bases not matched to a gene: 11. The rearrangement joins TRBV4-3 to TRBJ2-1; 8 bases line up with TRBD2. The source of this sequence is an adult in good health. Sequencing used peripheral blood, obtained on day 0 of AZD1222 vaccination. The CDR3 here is CASSQDSAAAGDYNEQFF. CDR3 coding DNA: TGCGCCAGCAGCCAAGACTCGGCGGCAGCGGGGGATTACAATGAGCAGTTCTTC.